This T cell receptor (beta chain) emerged from a study of blood T cell repertoires in COVID-19 (dated by TCRdb to 2020 to 2022). Describing the broader study: The collaborator samples originated in the United States, Italy and Spain and spanned the acute and convalescent phases of COVID-19. Subjects who had been exposed to COVID-19, were actively infected with it, or had recovered from it provided the deeply sampled blood TCRbeta repertoires that made up the dataset. Samples came from the ongoing ImmuneRACE study (first 160 participants) plus 1,254 subjects from 6 global collaborators. A de-identified subject ID, COVID-19 status, age in years and sex were almost always included in the sample metadata. Where available, HLA class I and class II types were obtained from metadata supplied by the sample provider rather than from assay-based typing. The repertoires were released in a freely available public database meant as a resource for research on the immune response to SARS-CoV-2. The prospective study material was composed of cDNA or gDNA derived from T cells, B-cell-depleted T cells, or PBMCs.

Collaborating institutions collected whole blood in K2EDTA tubes following their own protocols. For TCRbeta analysis, collaborators shipped samples in one of three forms: frozen whole blood, isolated PBMCs, or DNA extracted from either of those sample types. A remark on this clone: It has no known antigen specificity. No base-level quality is on record; no much larger clone is a single base apart.

General study outcomes and caveats: How much clinical and demographic metadata was included differed by source and by participant, and the metadata was provided uncurated.

TCRbeta CDR3 regions were amplified from genomic DNA by means of the immunoSEQ Assay, a bias-controlled multiplex PCR. In the paper's pipeline: The number of nucleated cells in each sample was estimated by amplification of reference gene primers within the assay. Sequence reads were collapsed and filtered to measure the absolute abundance of every unique TCRbeta CDR3 rearrangement. Productive Simpson clonality was computed per sample as the square root of Simpson's diversity index over productive rearrangements. This is the immuneACCESS table as TCRdb keeps it, with only in-frame sequences that have V and J called. A part of the clones is gone; compared with another copy, unresolved V genes explain less than half, and the rest is unexplained. V and J calls and clone size are copied from that table; D and trimming were computed from the DNA. The sample records some 30,000 clones, 90% of which are singletons. The ten largest clones represent around 8.2% of the sample.

The CDR3 has 18 amino acids, counting the end cysteine and phenylalanine. Only the CDR3 DNA is retained, 54 bases long and in frame from the first base. According to the germline V gene, CDR1 reads MGHRA and CDR2 reads YSYEKL. Unmatched junction bases come to 7, with V trimmed by 4 bases and J by 2 bases. The TCR sequence derives from a man aged 65 to 79 with active or convalescent COVID-19. The V gene is TRBV4-1 and the J gene is TRBJ2-2; 13 central bases correspond to TRBD2. The specimen sequenced was peripheral blood. The CDR3 reads CASSLRTSGSANTGELFF. The nucleotide sequence reads as follows: TGCGCCAGCAGCCTCCGGACTAGCGGGAGCGCCAACACCGGGGAGCTGTTTTTT.